The present T cell receptor beta chain was sequenced within a study of cytomegalovirus exposure and HLA in healthy donors (dated by TCRdb to 2016 to 2017). Looking at the study overall: A later analysis indicated that the 90 to 150 validation repertoires were generated on the platform also employed for the 650 to 850 repertoires of the first cohort. The aim of the study was to test whether cataloging public T cell receptors could identify signatures of past pathogen exposure. In addition to the first cohort of 666 subjects, a separate validation cohort of approximately 120 different subjects was used. The study combined high-throughput TCR immunosequencing, statistical association of individual TCRs with disease status, and machine learning to predict cytomegalovirus infection status. The paper as a whole reports these results and caveats: In both the original and validation cohorts, the classifier was reported to diagnose cytomegalovirus status with high specificity and sensitivity. Most TCR sequences were seen in very few donors, while some public TCRs were found in many individuals. The study gave a list of 150 to 200 TCR beta chains associated with cytomegalovirus. All 110 or so repertoires were used to score co-occurrence in the validation cohort in a later analysis, because that analysis had no HLA typing for the cohort. In vitro tests confirmed that a few of the cytomegalovirus-associated TCR beta chains recognize cytomegalovirus antigens. A later analysis found that TCRs clustered in the first cohort also tended to co-occur in the roughly 120 validation repertoires, with 94% of cluster scores above 0. The authors suggested that the approach could potentially be extended to other disease states and immunological phenotypes.

Library construction relied on the immunoSEQ multiplex PCR assay. The paper's processing steps were these. A statistical classification framework was built to diagnose cytomegalovirus status from the catalog of TCR beta chain sequences. TCRdb's version of the immuneACCESS table is confined to in-frame rearrangements and falls short of the full clone set. An unresolved V gene accounts for under half of the shortfall where checked; the remainder is of unknown origin. V and J calls and clone size follow that table, whereas D and trimming were derived from the DNA. The sample table shows some 130,000 clones, and about 94% are seen once. The ten top clones hold 1.8% of the sample. The junction carries 12 bases between V and J, which are trimmed by 6 bases and 0 bases respectively. From cysteine to phenylalanine, the CDR3 is 16 amino acids long. CDR3 DNA only is kept here, 48 bases in frame from base 1. The germline V gene specifies SGHTA as CDR1 and FQGNSA as CDR2.

Donors formed part of the validation cohort, which comprised over a hundred subjects and was distinct from the first cohort of roughly 600 subjects. A word on this clone: Its antigen specificity is not known. Base qualities are not provided; no much larger clone lies one nucleotide away.

The sequencing input was PBMCs. The sequence came from a man younger than 35 in good health and CMV-seropositive. The rearrangement combines TRBV7-2 with TRBJ1-6, with the D segment identity uncertain. CDR3 sequence: CASRRARSSYNSPLHF. The DNA reads TGTGCCAGCAGACGTGCCCGCAGCTCCTATAATTCACCCCTCCACTTT.